The next 28 T cell receptor beta chains were all read from a single sample in a study of STAT5B mutations in CD4+ large granular lymphocyte leukemia. Produced via immunoSEQ multiplex PCR; TCRdb's table is partial and in-frame only. This table holds about 29,000 clones, around 80% found once. The specimen sequenced was CD4+ T cells from blood buffy coats. The receptors shown here come from a human donor in good health.

V gene TRBV5-6 combines with J gene TRBJ2-7; 8 nucleotides match TRBD1. The CDR3 consists of 15 residues. Trimming took 0 bases from V and 3 from J; bases not matched to a gene: 5. CDR1 and CDR2 (germline): SGHDT, YYEEEE. CDR3 coding DNA: TGTGCCAGCAGCTTGGGGACAGGGTTTTTCTACGAGCAGTACTTC. Its translation is CASSLGTGFFYEQYF.

On this clone: The junction departs from germline at one end; a sequencing error may be responsible. The same CDR3 can be traced to other DNA sequences in this sample. This sequence joins TRBV25-1 and TRBJ2-2; maybe TRBD1 (6 bases). The CDR3 is 14 amino acids. Germline V lookup: CDR1 MGHDK, CDR2 SYGVNS. The CDR3 spells CASSEYRDTGELFF. In nucleotides, the CDR3 is TGTGCCAGCAGTGAATATCGGGACACCGGGGAGTTGTTTTTT.

This clone was seen only a few times. The identical CDR3 is also encoded by other nucleotide sequences in the sample. The chain recombines TRBV30 with TRBJ2-2, with a weak D call TRBD2 (6 bases). Germline CDR1 reads GTSNPN; CDR2 reads SVGIG (reference sequence). The CDR3 loop spans 13 amino acids. The V gene lost 0 bases and the J gene lost 4 bases, with 6 bases spanning the gap. The DNA of the CDR3 is TGTGCCTGGAGTGTGGGGGGCACCGGGGAGCTGTTTTTT. This sequence encodes CAWSVGGTGELFF.

The rearrangement links TRBV6-4 to TRBJ2-3; D remains unclear. This CDR3 contains 13 residues. Germline CDR1 MRHNA, CDR2 SNTAGT. V dropped 1 base and J dropped 0 bases, with 2 bases sitting between them. This chain's CDR3 is CASSDLSTDTQYF. In DNA form, the CDR3 reads TGTGCCAGCAGTGACTTAAGCACAGATACGCAGTATTTT.

The CDR3 loop reads CATSRFRDRGLNEQFF. The CDR3 bases are TGTGCCACCAGCAGATTCCGGGACAGGGGGCTTAATGAGCAGTTCTTC. The chain joins TRBV15 to TRBJ2-1; 12 bases fit TRBD1. J lost 7 bases, V lost 2 bases, and 6 bases had no gene match. The CDR3 sequence is 16 residues long. Germline V gene lookup returns CDR1 LNHNV and CDR2 YYDKDF (reference sequence).

This chain links TRBV27 with TRBJ1-1; the D is unclear. Trimming removed 2 bases at V and 2 bases at J, with 12 bases between. Germline loops: CDR1 MNHEY, CDR2 SMNVEV (reference sequence). The CDR3 runs 15 residues. In nucleotides, the CDR3 is TGTGCCAGCAGTTTACTGCCACAGCGAAACACTGAAGCTTTCTTT. This encodes CASSLLPQRNTEAFF.

This clone was found a few times. V usage is TRBV5-4 and J usage is TRBJ1-2; possible D gene TRBD1, 5 bases. The CDR3 is 14 residues long. Trimming took off 0 bases at V and 8 bases at J, with 14 bases between the two ends. CDR1 SGHNT and CDR2 YYREEE come from the germline V gene (reference sequence). The CDR3 is CASSLEGQTIGYTF. The DNA for the CDR3 is TGTGCCAGCAGCTTGGAGGGGCAGACTATCGGCTACACCTTC. Supplemented by reference TRBV5-4 and TRBJ1-2, the full variable domain reads ETGVTQSPTHLIKTRGQQVTLRCSSQSGHNTVSWYQQALGQGPQFIFQYYREEENGRGNFPPRFSGLQFPNYSSELNVNALELDDSALYLCASSLEGQTIGYTFGSGTRLTVV.

V and J are TRBV29-1 and TRBJ2-5; 13 positions match TRBD2. CDR3 length: 13 amino acids. J gave up 10 bases and V 7 bases, and 9 bases lay outside the gene matches. Per the germline V gene, CDR1 is SQVTM and CDR2 is ANQGSEA. The CDR3 sequence is CSALGTSGENQYF. In nucleotides, the CDR3 is TGCAGCGCCTTAGGGACTAGCGGGGAAAACCAGTACTTC.

The chain combines TRBV7-8 with TRBJ2-3; 13 bases map to TRBD2. The CDR3 consists of 18 residues. The ends lost 2 bases at V and 2 bases at J; junction bases unmatched: 7. Germline CDR1 SGHVS, CDR2 FQNEAQ. The CDR3 coding sequence is TGTGCCAGCAGCTTAAGAACTAGCGGGGGGGCTCTCACAGATACGCAGTATTTT. It encodes CASSLRTSGGALTDTQYF.

The CDR3 DNA sequence: TGTGCCAGCACCCAGACTAGCGGGGGGAACTACAATGAGCAGTTCTTC. Protein: CASTQTSGGNYNEQFF. V usage is TRBV27 and J usage is TRBJ2-1; 13 nucleotides line up with TRBD2. This CDR3 has 16 residues. Trimming cost V 7 bases and J 3 bases; bases outside gene matches: 6. Germline CDR1 reads MNHEY; CDR2 reads SMNVEV (reference sequence).

This chain connects TRBV7-9 to TRBJ1-1; D call uncertain. The V and J ends lost 5 bases and 4 bases respectively, with 5 bases between them. CDR3 length equals 11 residues. In germline, CDR1 is SEHNR, CDR2 FQNEAQ (reference sequence). CDR3 nucleotide sequence: TGTGCCAGCAGCCCTTTCACTGAAGCTTTCTTT. Translating it yields CASSPFTEAFF.

This chain joins TRBV11-2 and TRBJ2-1; TRBD1 matches at 9 bases. Unmatched junction bases numbered 8, after V lost 5 bases and J lost 15 bases. Germline lookup yields CDR1 SGHAT and CDR2 FQNNGV. This CDR3 comprises 12 residues. As DNA, the CDR3 is TGTGCCAGCAGCCAGGACAGGGGCGCGGGGTTCTTC. Its translation: CASSQDRGAGFF.

The chain combines TRBV7-2 with TRBJ2-1, with TRBD2 matching over 13 bases. Germline CDR1 and CDR2: SGHTA and FQGNSA. V gave up 5 bases and J gave up 14 bases; unmatched junction bases: 12. This CDR3 comprises 15 residues. The CDR3 loop is CASSPNGLAGEVKFF. In DNA, the CDR3 is TGTGCCAGCAGCCCCAACGGACTAGCGGGGGAAGTAAAGTTCTTC.

The genes are TRBV7-9 and TRBJ1-1, with D perhaps matching TRBD1 (6 bases). CDR1 SEHNR and CDR2 FQNEAQ come from the germline V gene (reference sequence). The CDR3 runs to 15 residues. The ends were cut back, 3 bases at V and 4 bases at J, with 15 bases in the middle. CDR3 DNA sequence: TGTGCCAGCAGCTTCCCATCTACAGGGAGCACTGAAGCTTTCTTT. This translates into CASSFPSTGSTEAFF.

This chain joins TRBV5-1 and TRBJ2-1; TRBD2 agrees at 8 bases. This CDR3 comprises 13 residues. Germline CDR1 and CDR2: SGHRS and YFSETQ. Germline trimming cut 0 bases from V and 15 bases from J; bases unmatched to any gene: 8. This chain's CDR3 is CASSLDGGGPGFF. The DNA of the CDR3 is TGCGCCAGCAGCTTGGACGGGGGGGGACCCGGGTTCTTC. The full variable domain, in which reference TRBV5-1 and TRBJ2-1 provide the parts outside the CDR3, is KAGVTQTPRYLIKTRGQQVTLSCSPISGHRSVSWYQQTPGQGLQFLFEYFSETQRNKGNFPGRFSGRQFSNSRSEMNVSTLELGDSALYLCASSLDGGGPGFFGPGTRLTVL.

This chain links TRBV9 with TRBJ2-3; D remains unclear. The CDR3 consists of 13 residues. V was trimmed by 4 bases and J by 5 bases, leaving 11 bases between them. The germline V gene has CDR1 SGDLS and CDR2 YYNGEE. The CDR3 here is CASSFDPLDTQYF. The CDR3 DNA sequence: TGTGCCAGCAGCTTTGATCCGTTAGATACGCAGTATTTT.

The chain carries TRBV28 and TRBJ1-5; 7 bases are shared with TRBD1. The CDR3 contains 17 residues. V was clipped by 6 bases and J by 0 bases; unmatched bases: 11. Germline V gives CDR1 MDHEN, CDR2 SYDVKM. For the CDR3, the DNA is TGTGCCAGCAGCCCGCGACAGGGACTTTATAGCAATCAGCCCCAGCATTTT. Encoded protein: CASSPRQGLYSNQPQHF. The full variable domain, its missing parts supplied by reference TRBV28 and TRBJ1-5, is DVKVTQSSRYLVKRTGEKVFLECVQDMDHENMFWYRQDPGLGLRLIYFSYDVKMKEKGDIPEGYSVSREKKERFSLILESASTNQTSMYLCASSPRQGLYSNQPQHFGDGTRLSIL.

The rearrangement links TRBV4-1 to TRBJ2-3; the match to TRBD2 covers 11 bases. The length of the CDR3 is 19 residues. J lost 0 bases, V lost 0 bases, and 8 bases had no gene match. Germline CDR1 and CDR2: MGHRA and YSYEKL. The CDR3 region is CASSQDQLAGVSSTDTQYF. The CDR3 DNA reads TGCGCCAGCAGCCAAGATCAACTAGCGGGAGTCTCCAGCACAGATACGCAGTATTTT.

This sequence joins TRBV6-6 and TRBJ2-5; no definite D call. Trimming cost V 2 bases and J 1 base, with 8 bases left between them. Germline CDR1 MNHNY, CDR2 SVGAGI (reference sequence). This CDR3 is built from 14 residues. The DNA for the CDR3 is TGTGCCAGCAGTTACGGTGCTAGCCAAGAGACCCAGTACTTC. This codes for CASSYGASQETQYF.

The genes are TRBV14 and TRBJ2-3, with D tentatively TRBD1 (5 bases). Trimming removed 0 bases from V and 5 bases from J, with 12 bases in between. Germline V lookup: CDR1 SGHDN, CDR2 FVKESK. The CDR3 sequence is 15 residues long. The CDR3 region is CASSQDKGVRDTQYF. As DNA, the CDR3 is TGTGCCAGCAGCCAAGATAAAGGGGTTAGAGATACGCAGTATTTT. The complete variable domain, with remaining parts taken from reference TRBV14 and TRBJ2-3, reads EAGVTQFPSHSVIEKGQTVTLRCDPISGHDNLYWYRRVMGKEIKFLLHFVKESKQDESGMPNNRFLAERTGGTYSTLKVQPAELEDSGVYFCASSQDKGVRDTQYFGPGTRLTVL.

In DNA, the CDR3 is TGTGCCAGCTCAGAGGTGGGACTTTGGGCCGGGGAGCTGTTTTTT. Its translation: CASSEVGLWAGELFF. The rearrangement links TRBV18 to TRBJ2-2; tentatively, D is TRBD2 (6 bases). Germline CDR1 reads KGHSH; CDR2 reads LQKENI. The CDR3 runs 15 residues. V dropped 5 bases and J dropped 6 bases, with 16 bases sitting between them. The full variable domain, completed using reference TRBV18 and TRBJ2-2, is NAGVMQNPRHLVRRRGQEARLRCSPMKGHSHVYWYRQLPEEGLKFMVYLQKENIIDESGMPKERFSAEFPKEGPSILRIQQVVRGDSAAYFCASSEVGLWAGELFFGEGSRLTVL.

The V gene is TRBV19, the J gene TRBJ2-3; D might be TRBD2 (5 bases). Per germline, CDR1 LNHDA and CDR2 SQIVND (reference sequence). The ends were cut back, 4 bases at V and 1 base at J, with 9 bases in the middle. This CDR3 spans 14 amino acids. The CDR3 protein is CASSTGLGTDTQYF. The CDR3 nucleotides read TGTGCCAGTAGTACCGGACTTGGCACAGATACGCAGTATTTT.

This chain joins TRBV5-8 and TRBJ1-5, with 7 bases aligning to TRBD1. This CDR3 has 16 amino acids. Germline V CDR1 and CDR2: SGHTS, YDEGEE. The trim removed 1 base at V and 5 bases at J, leaving 9 bases unmatched. The CDR3 DNA follows: TGTGCCAGCAGCTTGTTTGGGAGGGGGCGAGATCAGCCCCAGCATTTT. Residues: CASSLFGRGRDQPQHF.

The chain joins TRBV25-1 to TRBJ2-5; a weak D match, TRBD2 (5 bases). The length of the CDR3 is 14 residues. Trimming stripped 2 bases from V and 2 bases from J, with 9 bases between. Germline-derived CDR1 and CDR2 are MGHDK and SYGVNS. The CDR3 here is CASSEQGRQETQYF. CDR3 sequence (DNA): TGTGCCAGCAGTGAACAAGGGAGACAAGAGACCCAGTACTTC.

The V gene is TRBV5-1, the J gene TRBJ1-2; tentative D call: TRBD1 (5 bases). CDR3 size: 13 residues. Germline values: CDR1 SGHRS, CDR2 YFSETQ. Trimming removed 3 bases at V and 3 bases at J, with 9 bases between. The CDR3 coding sequence is TGCGCCAGCAGCTCCGGGACGGACTATGGCTACACCTTC. Its protein is CASSSGTDYGYTF.

The chain employs TRBV10-3 and TRBJ2-2; D is ambiguous. CDR3 length: 13 residues. The V gene's germline CDR1 is ENHRY and CDR2 SYGVKD. V lost 4 bases and J lost 6, with 9 bases in between. The CDR3 DNA reads TGTGCCATCAGTGGGCAGCAACCCGGGGAGCTGTTTTTT. This gives the protein CAISGQQPGELFF.

V and J are TRBV11-2 and TRBJ2-3; 12 nucleotides match TRBD1. The CDR3 is made up of 14 amino acids. V gave up 7 bases and J gave up 7 bases; unmatched junction bases: 6. Germline V CDR1 and CDR2: SGHAT, FQNNGV. CDR3: CASIPGQGANTQYF. In nucleotides, the CDR3 is TGTGCCAGCATTCCGGGACAGGGGGCGAATACGCAGTATTTT. The full variable domain, completed using reference TRBV11-2 and TRBJ2-3, is EAGVAQSPRYKIIEKRQSVAFWCNPISGHATLYWYQQILGQGPKLLIQFQNNGVVDDSQLPKDRFSAERLKGVDSTLKIQPAKLEDSAVYLCASIPGQGANTQYFGPGTRLTVL.

The chain combines TRBV6-6 with TRBJ1-1; 8 bases align to TRBD1. CDR1 is MNHNY and CDR2 is SVGAGI in the germline V gene (reference sequence). This CDR3 has 15 residues. After removal of 6 bases from V and 2 bases from J, the junction contained 8 bases not matched to a gene. The CDR3 DNA follows: TGTGCCAGCAGAAACGACAGGGGCGCTAACACTGAAGCTTTCTTT. This sequence encodes CASRNDRGANTEAFF.